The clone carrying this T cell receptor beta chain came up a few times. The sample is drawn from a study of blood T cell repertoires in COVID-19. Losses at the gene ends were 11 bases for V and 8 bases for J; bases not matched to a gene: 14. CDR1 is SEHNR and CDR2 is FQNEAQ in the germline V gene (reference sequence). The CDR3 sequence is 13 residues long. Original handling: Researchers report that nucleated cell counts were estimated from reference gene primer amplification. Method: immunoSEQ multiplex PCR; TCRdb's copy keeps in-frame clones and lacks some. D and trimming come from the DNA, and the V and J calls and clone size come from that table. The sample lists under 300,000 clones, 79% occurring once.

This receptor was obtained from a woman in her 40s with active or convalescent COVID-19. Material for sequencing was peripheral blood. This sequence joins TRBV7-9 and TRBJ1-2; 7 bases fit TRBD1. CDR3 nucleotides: TGTGCCCAAGCCATAACAGGGGTGACCGGCTACACCTTC. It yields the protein CAQAITGVTGYTF.